Shown below are 14 T cell receptor beta chains from a single sample sequenced in a study of blood T cell repertoires in COVID-19. The method was immunoSEQ multiplex PCR; TCRdb's version includes in-frame clones alone and lacks a portion of them. The sample lists approximately 180,000 clones, 80% to 90% occurring once. The sample taken for sequencing was peripheral blood. The receptor set was obtained from a man in his fifties or sixties with acute or convalescent COVID-19.

The gene calls are TRBV6-6 and TRBJ2-7; the D gene is possibly TRBD1 (5 bases). V shed 8 bases and J shed 2 bases, with 13 bases lying between them. Germline CDR1 MNHNY, CDR2 SVGAGI (reference sequence). This CDR3 is built from 13 residues. The CDR3 bases are TGTGCCAGCCGACTGGGGCCAACCTACGAGCAGTACTTC. Its protein is CASRLGPTYEQYF.

This chain uses TRBV18 with TRBJ2-7; a weak D match, TRBD2 (5 bases). V dropped 2 bases and J dropped 5 bases, with 16 bases sitting between them. Germline V CDR1 and CDR2: KGHSH, LQKENI. The CDR3 totals 15 residues. The CDR3 protein is CASSPSGRGIDEQYF. The CDR3 DNA is TGTGCCAGCTCACCATCCGGACGAGGGATCGACGAGCAGTACTTC.

The V gene is TRBV5-1, the J gene TRBJ2-3, with D uncertain. The CDR3 length is 14 residues. Germline loops: CDR1 SGHRS, CDR2 YFSETQ. With 4 bases removed from V and 0 bases from J, the gap between germline ends came to 9 bases. The CDR3 DNA reads TGCGCCAGCAGCCCGCAGTCGAGCACAGATACGCAGTATTTT. The encoded protein is CASSPQSSTDTQYF.

This chain uses TRBV7-2 with TRBJ2-7; 8 positions agree with TRBD1. Trimming removed 3 bases from V and 0 bases from J; junction bases left unmatched: 1. CDR3 size: 14 residues. CDR1 SGHTA and CDR2 FQGNSA come from the germline V gene. This CDR3 is CASSFGQGSYEQYF. CDR3 sequence (DNA): TGTGCCAGCAGCTTCGGACAGGGCTCCTACGAGCAGTACTTC.

The CDR3 here is CASSQVGRGLDEQFF. In DNA form, the CDR3 reads TGTGCCAGCAGCCAAGTCGGTAGGGGTTTAGATGAGCAGTTCTTC. V is TRBV4-2 and J is TRBJ2-1; tentative D call: TRBD1 (5 bases). The CDR3 sequence is 15 residues long. Trimming stripped 1 base from V and 8 bases from J, with 15 bases between. Germline V gene lookup returns CDR1 LGHNA and CDR2 YNFKEQ.

Here the CDR3 DNA reads TGTGCCAGCAGTCCGACAGGGCCCACTGAAGCTTTCTTT. It is translated as CASSPTGPTEAFF. This chain uses TRBV12-3 or TRBV12-4 with TRBJ1-1; TRBD1 matches at 7 bases. The CDR3 sequence is 13 residues long. The V segment lost 5 bases and the J segment 4 bases; nucleotides outside the gene matches: 4.

This clone has only one observation. This chain connects TRBV6-4 to TRBJ1-3; D not resolved. Trimming removed 5 bases from V and 4 bases from J, with 6 bases in between. CDR3 size: 12 residues. The germline V gene encodes CDR1 MRHNA and CDR2 SNTAGT. CDR3 nucleotides: TGTGCCAGCAGTACACACGGAAACACCATATATTTT. This sequence encodes CASSTHGNTIYF.

The chain couples TRBV2 to TRBJ2-7; D gene unclear. Germline V CDR1 and CDR2: SNHLY, FYNNEI. V dropped 1 base and J dropped 2 bases, with 6 bases sitting between them. CDR3 length: 13 residues. In DNA, the CDR3 is TGTGCCAGCAGTGAAGAGAGAGCCTACGAGCAGTACTTC. This encodes CASSEERAYEQYF. The variable domain in full, completed from reference TRBV2 and TRBJ2-7, reads EPEVTQTPSHQVTQMGQEVILRCVPISNHLYFYWYRQILGQKVEFLVSFYNNEISEKSEIFDDQFSVERPDGSNFTLKIRSTKLEDSAMYFCASSEERAYEQYFGPGTRLTVT.

V is TRBV7-2 and J is TRBJ1-6; D might be TRBD1 (5 bases). This CDR3 is built from 13 residues. Looked up from germline, CDR1 is SGHTA and CDR2 is FQGNSA. Trimming left V 11 bases short and J 7 bases short, with 15 bases between. The CDR3 DNA reads as TGTGCCCCTCGGGGGGGGTCGAATTCACCCCTCCACTTT. Amino acid sequence: CAPRGGSNSPLHF.

This chain connects TRBV2 to TRBJ2-2; 9 bases match TRBD2. The J segment lost 4 bases and the V segment lost 4 bases, leaving 4 bases of the junction unmatched. Looked up from germline, CDR1 is SNHLY and CDR2 is FYNNEI. CDR3 length: 15 amino acids. The CDR3 region is CASSVGLAATGELFF. The CDR3 DNA reads TGTGCCAGCAGTGTGGGACTAGCAGCCACCGGGGAGCTGTTTTTT.

The rearrangement joins TRBV11-2 to TRBJ2-1; D may be TRBD2 (5 bases). Trimming removed 3 bases from V and 0 bases from J, with 9 bases in between. The germline V gene has CDR1 SGHAT and CDR2 FQNNGV. The CDR3 consists of 15 residues. CDR3 nucleotides: TGTGCCAGCAGCTTCGGGGATGGCTCCTACAATGAGCAGTTCTTC. Amino acids: CASSFGDGSYNEQFF.

The chain carries TRBV9 and TRBJ2-7; 7 nucleotides agree with TRBD2. The V and J ends lost 0 bases and 3 bases, in that order; junction bases with no gene match: 9. The CDR3 spans 16 residues. In germline, CDR1 is SGDLS, CDR2 YYNGEE. The CDR3 spells CASSVGSGGRDYEQYF. The CDR3 nucleotides are TGTGCCAGCAGCGTAGGTTCCGGCGGGAGAGACTACGAGCAGTACTTC.

This clone appeared once. The chain couples TRBV6-5 to TRBJ2-7; 11 bases line up with TRBD1. V dropped 0 bases and J dropped 7; count of bases not matched to a gene: 5. This CDR3 is built from 15 residues. The V gene's germline CDR1 is MNHEY and CDR2 SVGAGI. CDR3 region: CASSYSRDRGGEQYF. The CDR3 DNA follows: TGTGCCAGCAGTTACTCCCGGGACAGGGGGGGGGAGCAGTACTTC.

The genes are TRBV3-1 (or the pseudogene TRBV3-2) and TRBJ2-7; TRBD1 agrees at 8 bases. Germline values: CDR1 LGHDT, CDR2 YNNKEL (reference sequence). The trim removed 4 bases at V and 5 bases at J, leaving 10 bases unmatched. The CDR3 spans 15 residues. The CDR3 reads CASSPTRTGLNEQYF. In DNA form, the CDR3 reads TGTGCCAGCAGCCCCACCCGGACAGGGTTGAACGAGCAGTACTTC.